Listed below are T cell receptor beta chains from one sample, sequenced in a study of blood T cell repertoires in COVID-19. Profiled with immunoSEQ multiplex PCR; TCRdb holds only in-frame clones, not every one. The repertoire holds 200,000 to 250,000 clones, roughly 82% seen once, with around 9.5% in the top ten. Sequenced: peripheral blood. The receptors here all came from a man in his fifties or sixties with active or convalescent COVID-19. Both conserved end residues are part of each CDR3. The order of the fields is J gene, V gene, D gene, clone size, CDR3 DNA, CDR3 protein. D genes are given only for firm matches. Clone size is shown for a subset of rows, as once, few, many or a class of expanded clone.

j_call: TRBJ2-1
v_call: TRBV5-1
d_call: TRBD1
clone_size: .
cdr3_nt: TGCGCCAGCAGCCCGGTTGGGACAGGGCTCTACAATGAGCAGTTCTTC
cdr3_aa: CASSPVGTGLYNEQFF

j_call: TRBJ1-5
v_call: TRBV6-2/TRBV6-3
d_call: TRBD1
clone_size: .
cdr3_nt: TGTGCCAGCAGTTACCTCCCGACAGGGGATAACAATCAGCCCCAGCATTTT
cdr3_aa: CASSYLPTGDNNQPQHF

j_call: TRBJ2-7
v_call: TRBV7-2
d_call: TRBD2
clone_size: .
cdr3_nt: TGTGCCAGCAGCTTAGTAGTGGGAGGGGCCTACGAGCAGTACTTC
cdr3_aa: CASSLVVGGAYEQYF

j_call: TRBJ2-6
v_call: TRBV27
d_call: .
clone_size: .
cdr3_nt: TGTGCCAGCAGTTTGAGGAGCTCTGGGGCCAACGTCCTGACTTTC
cdr3_aa: CASSLRSSGANVLTF

j_call: TRBJ2-5
v_call: TRBV28
d_call: TRBD1
clone_size: .
cdr3_nt: TGTGCCAGCAGCCGGGGGACAGGGGCGCAGGAGACCCAGTACTTC
cdr3_aa: CASSRGTGAQETQYF

j_call: TRBJ2-5
v_call: TRBV18
d_call: TRBD2
clone_size: .
cdr3_nt: TGTGCCAGCTCACGCGCGGGACTAACCCAAGAGACCCAGTACTTC
cdr3_aa: CASSRAGLTQETQYF

j_call: TRBJ2-2
v_call: TRBV7-8
d_call: .
clone_size: .
cdr3_nt: TGTGCCAGCAGCTTAGTTAATAAATTACTGAACACCGGGGAGCTGTTTTTT
cdr3_aa: CASSLVNKLLNTGELFF

j_call: TRBJ1-2
v_call: TRBV18
d_call: TRBD1
clone_size: .
cdr3_nt: TGTGCCAGCTCACCAGACAGGGGGATCTATGGCTACACCTTC
cdr3_aa: CASSPDRGIYGYTF

j_call: TRBJ2-7
v_call: TRBV7-9
d_call: TRBD2
clone_size: .
cdr3_nt: TGTGCCAGCAGCTGGGGACTAGCGGGAGTCGAGCAGTACTTC
cdr3_aa: CASSWGLAGVEQYF

j_call: TRBJ1-2
v_call: TRBV11-2
d_call: .
clone_size: .
cdr3_nt: TGTGCCAGCAGCTTATTAGGGGTCTATGGCTACACCTTC
cdr3_aa: CASSLLGVYGYTF

j_call: TRBJ2-1
v_call: TRBV28
d_call: .
clone_size: .
cdr3_nt: TGTGCCAGCAGCCTCAGGGTTGGGCTTTACAATGAGCAGTTCTTC
cdr3_aa: CASSLRVGLYNEQFF

j_call: TRBJ1-2
v_call: TRBV19
d_call: .
clone_size: .
cdr3_nt: TGTGCCAGTAGTGCCGCCCTTGGTGGGCACTATGGCTACACCTTC
cdr3_aa: CASSAALGGHYGYTF

j_call: TRBJ2-3
v_call: TRBV7-3
d_call: TRBD1
clone_size: .
cdr3_nt: TGTGCCAGCAGCTTAGGGACAGGTGGATCCAATACGCAGTATTTT
cdr3_aa: CASSLGTGGSNTQYF

j_call: TRBJ1-5
v_call: TRBV28
d_call: .
clone_size: .
cdr3_nt: TGTGCCAGCAGTTCTAGTGACAGTGTTGGCAATCAGCCCCAGCATTTT
cdr3_aa: CASSSSDSVGNQPQHF

j_call: TRBJ1-5
v_call: TRBV20-1
d_call: .
clone_size: .
cdr3_nt: TGCAGTGCTAGTCCTTATTTTTATAGCAATCAGCCCCAGCATTTT
cdr3_aa: CSASPYFYSNQPQHF

j_call: TRBJ1-1
v_call: TRBV3-1/TRBV3-2
d_call: .
clone_size: .
cdr3_nt: TGTGCCAGCAGCCAAGATTTTAGTGGCGCGGGAGAAAACACTGAAGCTTTCTTT
cdr3_aa: CASSQDFSGAGENTEAFF

j_call: TRBJ2-3
v_call: TRBV4-3
d_call: .
clone_size: .
cdr3_nt: TGCGCCAGCAGCCAATTTGGGGTGGGACTGTCTAGCACAGATACGCAGTATTTT
cdr3_aa: CASSQFGVGLSSTDTQYF

j_call: TRBJ1-5
v_call: TRBV15
d_call: .
clone_size: once
cdr3_nt: TGTGCCACCAGCAGAGTTAGGGGGGGAATCCGGCCCCAGCATTTT
cdr3_aa: CATSRVRGGIRPQHF

j_call: TRBJ1-2
v_call: TRBV4-2
d_call: TRBD1
clone_size: .
cdr3_nt: TGTGCCAGCAGCCAAGAGGGACAGGGGAACTATGGCTACACCTTC
cdr3_aa: CASSQEGQGNYGYTF

j_call: TRBJ1-2
v_call: TRBV28
d_call: TRBD1
clone_size: .
cdr3_nt: TGTGCCAGCAGGGGCCCGGGACAGGGGATAGGTTATTATGGCTACACCTTC
cdr3_aa: CASRGPGQGIGYYGYTF

j_call: TRBJ1-2
v_call: TRBV4-1
d_call: TRBD1
clone_size: .
cdr3_nt: TGCGCCAGCAGCCAAAAATCGACAGGGAACTATGGCTACACCTTC
cdr3_aa: CASSQKSTGNYGYTF

j_call: TRBJ1-5
v_call: TRBV15
d_call: .
clone_size: .
cdr3_nt: TGTGCCACCAGCAGAGATCTCTCTTATAGCAATCAGCCCCAGCATTTT
cdr3_aa: CATSRDLSYSNQPQHF

j_call: TRBJ1-5
v_call: TRBV20-1
d_call: TRBD1
clone_size: .
cdr3_nt: TGCAGTGCTAGTCGGGACAGGGGACCTCTTAGCAATCAGCCCCAGCATTTT
cdr3_aa: CSASRDRGPLSNQPQHF

j_call: TRBJ1-4
v_call: TRBV18
d_call: TRBD1
clone_size: few
cdr3_nt: TGTGCCAGCTCACCACCAGCCGGACAGGGCGAAAAACTGTTTTTT
cdr3_aa: CASSPPAGQGEKLFF

j_call: TRBJ1-5
v_call: TRBV28
d_call: TRBD1
clone_size: .
cdr3_nt: TGTGCCAGCAGTCCGGACAGGGCGGGCAATCAGCCCCAGCATTTT
cdr3_aa: CASSPDRAGNQPQHF

j_call: TRBJ1-6
v_call: TRBV7-3
d_call: .
clone_size: .
cdr3_nt: TGTGCCAGCAGCCGTACGACAGGACCTTCACCCCTCCACTTT
cdr3_aa: CASSRTTGPSPLHF

j_call: TRBJ2-7
v_call: TRBV12-3/TRBV12-4
d_call: TRBD2
clone_size: .
cdr3_nt: TGTGCCAGCAGTTCGCCCGCGGGGGGCGAGCAGTACTTC
cdr3_aa: CASSSPAGGEQYF

j_call: TRBJ2-1
v_call: TRBV12-3/TRBV12-4
d_call: .
clone_size: few
cdr3_nt: TGTGCCAGCAGTTTAGTGGGGCTGGAGCAGTTCTTC
cdr3_aa: CASSLVGLEQFF

j_call: TRBJ1-3
v_call: TRBV6-4
d_call: .
clone_size: .
cdr3_nt: TGTGCCAGCAGTGATGAGACAGGTAAGTATCCGAGGAACACCATATATTTT
cdr3_aa: CASSDETGKYPRNTIYF

j_call: TRBJ2-5
v_call: TRBV2
d_call: .
clone_size: .
cdr3_nt: TGTGCCAGCAGTGAAGTGAGGGGGGAGACCCAGTACTTC
cdr3_aa: CASSEVRGETQYF

j_call: TRBJ2-3
v_call: TRBV2
d_call: TRBD2
clone_size: .
cdr3_nt: TGTGCCAGCAGTGAAAGGGCGGGGGGGCCAGATACGCAGTATTTT
cdr3_aa: CASSERAGGPDTQYF

j_call: TRBJ2-7
v_call: TRBV28
d_call: TRBD2
clone_size: once
cdr3_nt: TGTGCCAGCAGTAGCCCGGGGGGTCCGACCTACGAGCAGTACTTC
cdr3_aa: CASSSPGGPTYEQYF

j_call: TRBJ2-7
v_call: TRBV7-6
d_call: TRBD2
clone_size: .
cdr3_nt: TGTGCCAGCAGCTTAGTCCCGGCAGGGCTAGCGGGAGACTACGAGCAGTACTTC
cdr3_aa: CASSLVPAGLAGDYEQYF

j_call: TRBJ1-2
v_call: TRBV28
d_call: .
clone_size: .
cdr3_nt: TGTGCCAGCAGTTCCGTTAGTTACGGGGGGTACGGCTACACCTTC
cdr3_aa: CASSSVSYGGYGYTF

j_call: TRBJ1-5
v_call: TRBV19
d_call: .
clone_size: .
cdr3_nt: TGTGCCAGTAGTATGGTTTCCCGGAATCAGCCCCAGCATTTT
cdr3_aa: CASSMVSRNQPQHF

j_call: TRBJ2-5
v_call: TRBV19
d_call: TRBD2
clone_size: .
cdr3_nt: TGTGCCAGTAGCGTCCCGGGACTAGCGGGGCAAGAGACCCAGTACTTC
cdr3_aa: CASSVPGLAGQETQYF

j_call: TRBJ2-5
v_call: TRBV6-2/TRBV6-3
d_call: TRBD2
clone_size: .
cdr3_nt: TGTGCCAGCAGTTCCCGGTCGGGAGGACTCGAGACCCAGTACTTC
cdr3_aa: CASSSRSGGLETQYF

j_call: TRBJ2-1
v_call: TRBV5-4
d_call: .
clone_size: .
cdr3_nt: TGTGCCAGCAGCTCATTAGCGGCCCTGGGAGATGAGCAGTTCTTC
cdr3_aa: CASSSLAALGDEQFF

j_call: TRBJ2-1
v_call: TRBV6-5
d_call: .
clone_size: .
cdr3_nt: TGTGCCAGCAGTTTTCAGCGGGCCCTAACCTACAATGAGCAGTTCTTC
cdr3_aa: CASSFQRALTYNEQFF

j_call: TRBJ2-1
v_call: TRBV4-3
d_call: TRBD2
clone_size: once
cdr3_nt: TGCGCCAGCAGCCCGTATCTAGCGGGGGTCCAAAATGAGCAGTTCTTC
cdr3_aa: CASSPYLAGVQNEQFF

j_call: TRBJ1-5
v_call: TRBV7-2
d_call: TRBD1
clone_size: .
cdr3_nt: TGTGCCAGCAGCTTTCTGGACAGGGTCAATCAGCCCCAGCATTTT
cdr3_aa: CASSFLDRVNQPQHF

j_call: TRBJ1-2
v_call: TRBV6-5
d_call: .
clone_size: .
cdr3_nt: TGTGCCAGCAGTCTCAGCGCTCGCGGGGGAGGCTACACCTTC
cdr3_aa: CASSLSARGGGYTF

j_call: TRBJ1-2
v_call: TRBV5-5
d_call: TRBD1
clone_size: .
cdr3_nt: TGTGCCAGCAGCCGACAGGGTAGGGGAGACTATGGCTACACCTTC
cdr3_aa: CASSRQGRGDYGYTF

j_call: TRBJ1-2
v_call: TRBV6-5
d_call: .
clone_size: .
cdr3_nt: TGTGCCAGCAGTTATCAGGGTTTCTCGGATGGCTACACCTTC
cdr3_aa: CASSYQGFSDGYTF

j_call: TRBJ1-3
v_call: TRBV6-1
d_call: .
clone_size: .
cdr3_nt: TGTGCCAGCAGTGAGCAACAGGGCTCCTCTGGAAACACCATATATTTT
cdr3_aa: CASSEQQGSSGNTIYF

j_call: TRBJ1-2
v_call: TRBV12-3/TRBV12-4
d_call: .
clone_size: .
cdr3_nt: TGTGCCAGCAGTCGGACAGAAAACTATGGCTACACCTTC
cdr3_aa: CASSRTENYGYTF

j_call: TRBJ1-4
v_call: TRBV19
d_call: TRBD1
clone_size: .
cdr3_nt: TGTGCCAGTAGCATAGGGACAGCGCCCTCAAATGAAAAACTGTTTTTT
cdr3_aa: CASSIGTAPSNEKLFF

j_call: TRBJ2-3
v_call: TRBV5-1
d_call: TRBD2
clone_size: once
cdr3_nt: TGCGCCAGCAGCTTGGATCCGGGACTAGCGGAACCAAGGAGACCCACAGATACGCAGTATTTT
cdr3_aa: CASSLDPGLAEPRRPTDTQYF

j_call: TRBJ2-5
v_call: TRBV19
d_call: .
clone_size: many
cdr3_nt: TGTGCCAGTAGGCGCGGGAACGGGGAGACCCAGTACTTC
cdr3_aa: CASRRGNGETQYF

j_call: TRBJ1-2
v_call: TRBV4-1
d_call: TRBD1
clone_size: .
cdr3_nt: TGCGCCAGCAGCCAAGATACGGGACAGGGCCACTATGGCTACACCTTC
cdr3_aa: CASSQDTGQGHYGYTF

j_call: TRBJ2-1
v_call: TRBV11-1
d_call: .
clone_size: .
cdr3_nt: TGTGCCAGCAGCTACACGGCGGGCGCGTACAATGAGCAGTTCTTC
cdr3_aa: CASSYTAGAYNEQFF

j_call: TRBJ1-2
v_call: TRBV29-1
d_call: .
clone_size: many
cdr3_nt: TGCAGCGTTGAAGCGCTCTCTGGTGAGAACTATGGCTACACCTTC
cdr3_aa: CSVEALSGENYGYTF

j_call: TRBJ2-3
v_call: TRBV9
d_call: TRBD1
clone_size: .
cdr3_nt: TGTGCCAGCAGCAGCCGTCTGGGGACAGGGAGATTCCACAGCACAGATACGCAGTATTTT
cdr3_aa: CASSSRLGTGRFHSTDTQYF

j_call: TRBJ1-4
v_call: TRBV2
d_call: .
clone_size: once
cdr3_nt: TGTGCCAGCAGTATACGAGCAACTAATGAAAAACTGTTTTTT
cdr3_aa: CASSIRATNEKLFF

j_call: TRBJ2-1
v_call: TRBV28
d_call: TRBD2
clone_size: .
cdr3_nt: TGTGCCAGCAGCCCTAGCGGGAGAGGCGGCAATGAGCAGTTCTTC
cdr3_aa: CASSPSGRGGNEQFF

j_call: TRBJ1-4
v_call: TRBV19
d_call: TRBD1
clone_size: .
cdr3_nt: TGTGCCAGTAGTGACAGGGGGCGAAATGAAAAACTGTTTTTT
cdr3_aa: CASSDRGRNEKLFF

j_call: TRBJ1-5
v_call: TRBV6-2/TRBV6-3
d_call: .
clone_size: once
cdr3_nt: TGTGCCAGCAGTCCCCGGGGACTCCTATTTTTTCAGCCCCAGCATTTT
cdr3_aa: CASSPRGLLFFQPQHF